This T cell receptor (beta chain) emerged from a study of blood T cell repertoires in COVID-19. Repertoires were generated with immunoSEQ multiplex PCR, while TCRdb's copy carries only in-frame clones and drops some. The table has about 240,000 clones, more than 75% seen once. The germline CDR1 and CDR2 sequences are LNHDA and SQIVND (reference sequence). With 5 bases clipped from V and 3 bases from J, the junction kept 8 bases outside the gene matches. The CDR3 extends over 17 amino acids. The V call is TRBV19, the J call TRBJ2-6; 9 bases align to TRBD1. This clonotype originated in a woman in her sixties or seventies with active or convalescent COVID-19. The specimen was peripheral blood. CDR3 amino acids: CASSASGTGFGANVLTF. In DNA form, the CDR3 reads TGTGCCAGTAGTGCATCCGGGACAGGGTTTGGGGCCAACGTCCTGACTTTC.